A single sample is the source of the 28 T cell receptor beta chains below, sequenced in a study of cytomegalovirus exposure and HLA in healthy donors. The PCR ran on 60 Vbeta and 13 Jbeta primers. The repertoire was sequenced with immunoSEQ multiplex PCR; TCRdb's copy has only in-frame clones and lacks some. The sample consists of some 130,000 clones, 70% to 80% of them appearing once. Sequences were obtained from PBMCs. These receptors all come from a woman in her fifties or sixties in good health and CMV-seropositive.

A few counts support this clone. The V and J genes are TRBV11-3 and TRBJ2-1; D perhaps matches TRBD1 (6 bases). The germline CDR1 and CDR2 sequences are SGHNT and YENEEA. The CDR3 has 18 residues. Between the trimmed V and J ends, which lost 0 bases and 0 bases, there was a span of 15 bases. CDR3 nucleotide sequence: TGTGCCAGCAGCTTAGATCATGGGGGCAGCAGCTCCTACAATGAGCAGTTCTTC. Translated: CASSLDHGGSSSYNEQFF.

V usage is TRBV7-9 and J usage is TRBJ2-6; D perhaps matches TRBD1 (6 bases). The CDR3 is 15 amino acids. Trimming took 5 bases from V and 0 from J, leaving 8 bases between them. The V gene's germline CDR1 is SEHNR and CDR2 FQNEAQ (reference sequence). Here the CDR3 reads CASSRRGSGANVLTF. The CDR3, as DNA: TGTGCCAGCAGCCGCAGGGGCTCTGGGGCCAACGTCCTGACTTTC.

The gene calls are TRBV18 and TRBJ1-5, with D hard to call. The CDR3 totals 15 residues. V was cut by 1 base and J by 4 bases, with 11 bases left in between. CDR1 and CDR2 from the germline V gene are KGHSH and LQKENI. The CDR3 protein is CASSPRSKDNQPQHF. CDR3 bases: TGTGCCAGCTCACCACGGAGTAAGGATAATCAGCCCCAGCATTTT.

Points on this clone: One end of the junction fails to match germline, which may point to a read error. V usage is TRBV7-9 and J usage is TRBJ1-5, with D uncertain. The CDR3 runs to 12 residues. The germline V gene encodes CDR1 SEHNR and CDR2 FQNEAQ (reference sequence). The CDR3: CSSSWEGQPQHF. CDR3 nucleotide sequence: TGTTCCAGCAGCTGGGAGGGTCAGCCCCAGCATTTT.

This chain connects TRBV2 to TRBJ2-1; a possible D gene is TRBD1 (6 bases). CDR1 is SNHLY and CDR2 is FYNNEI in the germline V gene. Between the trimmed V and J ends, which lost 5 bases and 8 bases, there was a span of 16 bases. This CDR3 has 14 residues. The DNA of the CDR3 is TGTGCCAGCAGTTATCAACAGGGTATCGATGAGCAGTTCTTC. Translating gives CASSYQQGIDEQFF.

The V call is TRBV5-1, the J call TRBJ1-4; D is unresolved. V was shortened by 7 bases and J by 8 bases, with 18 bases between the two germline ends. CDR1 is SGHRS and CDR2 is YFSETQ in the germline V gene. This CDR3 spans 14 amino acids. The CDR3 nucleotides read TGCGCCAGCCGAGCGGGATCCGAGATGGAAAAACTGTTTTTT. It codes for CASRAGSEMEKLFF. Drawing the rest from reference TRBV5-1 and TRBJ1-4, the complete variable domain is KAGVTQTPRYLIKTRGQQVTLSCSPISGHRSVSWYQQTPGQGLQFLFEYFSETQRNKGNFPGRFSGRQFSNSRSEMNVSTLELGDSALYLCASRAGSEMEKLFFGSGTQLSVL.

The genes are TRBV29-1 and TRBJ2-6, with D perhaps TRBD1 (5 bases). This CDR3 contains 15 residues. V gave up 5 bases and J gave up 0 bases, with 11 bases separating them. The germline V gene has CDR1 SQVTM and CDR2 ANQGSEA. CDR3 bases: TGCAGCGTTAGAACCCAGGGCTCTGGGGCCAACGTCCTGACTTTC. It yields the protein CSVRTQGSGANVLTF.

V is TRBV6-5 and J is TRBJ2-7; unclear D gene. This CDR3 has 11 residues. Germline V gene data show CDR1 as MNHEY and CDR2 as SVGAGI. V shed 5 bases and J shed 4 bases, with 6 bases lying between them. The CDR3 spells CASSTPYEQYF. The CDR3 region has the DNA TGTGCCAGCAGTACTCCGTACGAGCAGTACTTC.

The chain links TRBV9 to TRBJ1-6; 8 bases align to TRBD1. Germline values: CDR1 SGDLS, CDR2 YYNGEE. The CDR3 totals 14 residues. Germline trimming cut 4 bases from V and 10 bases from J; bases unmatched to any gene: 7. The chain's CDR3 is CASSSQTGVSPLHF. The CDR3 DNA reads TGTGCCAGCAGCTCGCAGACAGGGGTCTCACCCCTCCACTTT.

This clone has only a few counts. This rearrangement joins TRBV4-2 to TRBJ2-7; TRBD1 matches at 8 bases. V lost 0 bases and J lost 2; bases outside the gene matches: 6. Looked up from germline, CDR1 is LGHNA and CDR2 is YNFKEQ. This CDR3 is 16 amino acids long. The CDR3: CASSQDQDRGPYEQYF. CDR3 sequence (DNA): TGTGCCAGCAGCCAAGATCAAGACAGGGGACCCTACGAGCAGTACTTC.

This sequence joins TRBV18 and TRBJ2-1, with a possible D match to TRBD1 (6 bases). Trimming shortened V by 4 bases and J by 4 bases, and 8 bases separated the two germline ends. Germline V gene sequence: CDR1 KGHSH, CDR2 LQKENI. The CDR3 is made up of 13 amino acids. The CDR3 is CASSQTGYNEQFF. In DNA form, the CDR3 reads TGTGCCAGCTCACAAACAGGGTACAATGAGCAGTTCTTC.

The chain joins TRBV5-1 to TRBJ2-7, with a possible D match to TRBD2 (5 bases). The CDR3 is 13 residues long. CDR1 and CDR2 from the germline V gene are SGHRS and YFSETQ. V dropped 4 bases and J dropped 2 bases, with 10 bases sitting between them. As DNA, the CDR3 is TGCGCCAGCAGCGATCCGGGAACCTACGAGCAGTACTTC. It codes for CASSDPGTYEQYF.

The sample holds a few counts of this clone. The V call is TRBV29-1, the J call TRBJ1-4, with 7 positions matching TRBD1. Trimming removed 2 bases from V and 10 bases from J; junction bases left unmatched: 7. Germline V lookup: CDR1 SQVTM, CDR2 ANQGSEA. The CDR3 has 13 amino acids. CDR3 DNA: TGCAGCGTTGAACAAGGACAGGCTGGAAAACTGTTTTTT. It translates to CSVEQGQAGKLFF.

This clone was recorded only once. This chain links TRBV5-4 with TRBJ2-7, with a weak D call TRBD2 (5 bases). Trimming took 1 base from V and 1 from J, leaving 15 bases between them. The CDR3 runs to 16 residues. Per germline, CDR1 SGHNT and CDR2 YYREEE (reference sequence). Here the CDR3 reads CASSLYPDEGSYEQYF. The CDR3 nucleotides are TGTGCCAGCAGCTTGTATCCCGATGAGGGTTCCTACGAGCAGTACTTC. Based on the CDR3 plus reference TRBV5-4 and TRBJ2-7, the full variable domain is ETGVTQSPTHLIKTRGQQVTLRCSSQSGHNTVSWYQQALGQGPQFIFQYYREEENGRGNFPPRFSGLQFPNYSSELNVNALELDDSALYLCASSLYPDEGSYEQYFGPGTRLTVT.

This clone was counted between two and nine times. The rearrangement uses TRBV6-1 and TRBJ1-6; D unclear. The CDR3 runs to 14 residues. Germline values: CDR1 MNHNS, CDR2 SASEGT. Trimming cost V 10 bases and J 0 bases, with 10 bases left between them. CDR3 in DNA: TGTGCCATCCCACCCGGCTCCTATAATTCACCCCTCCACTTT. This gives the protein CAIPPGSYNSPLHF.

The rearrangement links TRBV19 to TRBJ1-1; 8 bases fit TRBD1. Germline CDR1 reads LNHDA; CDR2 reads SQIVND (reference sequence). CDR3 length equals 15 residues. The J segment lost 1 base and the V segment lost 8 bases, leaving 9 bases of the junction unmatched. In DNA, the CDR3 is TGTGCCAGTCATGCCCGGGGACAGGCGAACACTGAAGCTTTCTTT. This translates into CASHARGQANTEAFF. Using reference TRBV19 and TRBJ1-1 for the parts outside the CDR3, the full variable domain is DGGITQSPKYLFRKEGQNVTLSCEQNLNHDAMYWYRQDPGQGLRLIYYSQIVNDFQKGDIAEGYSVSREKKESFPLTVTSAQKNPTAFYLCASHARGQANTEAFFGQGTRLTVV.

Here the CDR3 reads CASTLGLAESYEQYF. CDR3 nucleotide sequence: TGCGCCAGCACCCTAGGACTAGCGGAGAGCTACGAGCAGTACTTC. This chain links TRBV10-1 with TRBJ2-7, with 10 bases fitting TRBD2. The CDR3 has 15 residues. V gave up 7 bases and J gave up 3 bases; unmatched junction bases: 9. Germline V CDR1 and CDR2: WNHNN, SYGVQD (reference sequence).

Here the CDR3 DNA reads TGTGCCATCGGCGACAGACCCTACGAGCAGTACTTC. Protein product: CAIGDRPYEQYF. This chain connects TRBV14 to TRBJ2-7, with D possibly TRBD1 on 5 matching bases. The CDR3 extends over 12 amino acids. Germline V gene lookup returns CDR1 SGHDN and CDR2 FVKESK. Trimming removed 10 bases at V and 2 bases at J, with 12 bases between.

This chain joins TRBV18 and TRBJ1-4; possible D gene TRBD1, 5 bases. The ends were cut back, 3 bases at V and 7 bases at J, with 9 bases in the middle. CDR1 and CDR2 (germline): KGHSH, LQKENI. The CDR3 length is 13 residues. CDR3 nucleotide sequence: TGTGCCAGCTCACCGACAGAAGTTGAAAAACTGTTTTTT. Translating gives CASSPTEVEKLFF. Full variable domain (remainder filled in from reference TRBV18 and TRBJ1-4): NAGVMQNPRHLVRRRGQEARLRCSPMKGHSHVYWYRQLPEEGLKFMVYLQKENIIDESGMPKERFSAEFPKEGPSILRIQQVVRGDSAAYFCASSPTEVEKLFFGSGTQLSVL.

The chain carries TRBV15 and TRBJ1-5; 7 bases line up with TRBD1. This CDR3 has 15 amino acids. The junction had 6 bases not matched to a gene; V was cut back by 0 bases and J by 7 bases. Looked up from germline, CDR1 is LNHNV and CDR2 is YYDKDF (reference sequence). This chain's CDR3 is CATSRDPGGYQPQHF. In DNA form, the CDR3 reads TGTGCCACCAGCAGAGATCCAGGGGGATACCAGCCCCAGCATTTT.

The chain recombines TRBV28 with TRBJ2-1, with 12 bases lining up with TRBD2. The length of the CDR3 is 16 residues. The germline gives CDR1 MDHEN, CDR2 SYDVKM. The trim removed 5 bases at V and 8 bases at J, leaving 10 bases unmatched. The DNA of the CDR3 is TGTGCCAGCAGTCCTGTGCCTAGCGGGGGGGCTCATGAGCAGTTCTTC. Its translation is CASSPVPSGGAHEQFF.

The chain combines TRBV9 with TRBJ1-6; 9 nucleotides match TRBD1. V shed 3 bases, J shed 10 bases, and the junction held 8 bases outside the gene matches. This CDR3 contains 15 residues. Germline lookup yields CDR1 SGDLS and CDR2 YYNGEE. The CDR3 here is CASSARTGAESPLHF. The CDR3 DNA follows: TGTGCCAGCAGCGCTCGGACAGGGGCGGAGTCACCCCTCCACTTT.

This clone appeared a few times. V and J are TRBV2 and TRBJ2-2, with TRBD2 matching over 7 bases. Germline loops: CDR1 SNHLY, CDR2 FYNNEI. The CDR3 is 16 amino acids. V trimming: 6 bases; J trimming: 0 bases; junction bases outside the gene matches: 7. The CDR3 DNA sequence: TGTGCCAGCAGGGCGGGACTAACTGCGAACACCGGGGAGCTGTTTTTT. Protein: CASRAGLTANTGELFF.

The rearrangement links TRBV7-8 to TRBJ2-3; D might be TRBD2 (6 bases). Deletions cut 4 bases from V and 4 bases from J, with 6 bases between. Germline assignment: CDR1 SGHVS and CDR2 FQNEAQ. The CDR3 covers 12 residues. The CDR3, as DNA: TGTGCCAGCAGCTCTAGCGCAGATACGCAGTATTTT. Translated: CASSSSADTQYF.

The chain joins TRBV10-3 to TRBJ2-2; unclear D gene. This CDR3 contains 14 residues. Germline lookup yields CDR1 ENHRY and CDR2 SYGVKD. Trimming stripped 3 bases from V and 7 bases from J, with 12 bases between. CDR3 nucleotide sequence: TGTGCCATCAGTGATCGCCCTCCCTACGGGGAGCTGTTTTTT. Translating gives CAISDRPPYGELFF.

This rearrangement joins TRBV6-1 to TRBJ2-7; a possible D gene is TRBD1 (6 bases). The germline V gene has CDR1 MNHNS and CDR2 SASEGT. The CDR3 totals 15 residues. V lost 5 bases to trimming and J lost 7 bases, with 21 bases between them. This chain's CDR3 is CASSLAVGASGEQYF. CDR3 nucleotide sequence: TGTGCCAGCAGTTTGGCCGTGGGGGCGAGTGGGGAGCAGTACTTC.

This clone showed up just a few times. This CDR3 is CASSRTGPYEQYF. The CDR3 bases are TGTGCCAGCAGCCGGACAGGGCCCTACGAGCAGTACTTC. The genes are TRBV14 and TRBJ2-5; the match to TRBD1 covers 8 bases. The closer fit of TRBJ2-7 to the DNA end suggests the J call may be wrong. The germline V gene encodes CDR1 SGHDN and CDR2 FVKESK. The CDR3 spans 13 residues.

The chain recombines TRBV13 with TRBJ2-5, with unresolved D. V lost 2 bases and J lost 2, with 3 bases in between. The CDR3 is 12 amino acids. CDR1 is PRHDT, CDR2 FYEKMQ, per germline (reference sequence). CDR3 protein: CASSLLQETQYF. The CDR3 DNA sequence: TGTGCCAGCAGCTTATTACAAGAGACCCAGTACTTC.